The 25 T cell receptor beta chains below all came from one sample that was sequenced in a study of Ad26.COV2.S vaccination and SARS-CoV-2 variants. TCRdb keeps only in-frame clones here, not all; method: immunoSEQ multiplex PCR. The repertoire consists of about 440,000 clones, with roughly 87% occurring once and the leading ten covering around 13%. The treatment denotes: around 19 received Ad26.COV2.S at low or high dose, single or two shots; five or six received placebo; per-sample allocation not given. The study sampled participants on day 63 after the first vaccine or placebo injection. Sample: peripheral blood, taken in a trial of Ad26.COV2.S vaccine versus placebo. These receptors all stem from a person between 18 and 65 years old who received the Ad26.COV2.S COVID-19 vaccine or a placebo.

J is TRBJ2-3 and V is TRBV9; 8 nucleotides agree with TRBD2. The CDR3 is 15 residues long. Germline CDR1 SGDLS, CDR2 YYNGEE. J lost 6 bases, V lost 0 bases, and 6 bases had no gene match. DNA of the CDR3: TGTGCCAGCAGCGTAGAAACTAGCGGTCGGGATACGCAGTATTTT. Translation: CASSVETSGRDTQYF.

The rearrangement joins TRBV7-8 to TRBJ2-3; either TRBD1 or TRBD2 may supply D (5 bases each). CDR3 size: 12 residues. The V end was cut by 11 bases, the J end by 4 bases, with 13 bases between. Looked up from germline, CDR1 is SGHVS and CDR2 is FQNEAQ. In nucleotides, the CDR3 is TGTGCCTCTAAGGTGGGGGCAGATACGCAGTATTTT. Encoded protein: CASKVGADTQYF. Together with reference TRBV7-8 and TRBJ2-3, the CDR3 gives the full variable domain: GAGVSQSPRYKVAKRGQDVALRCDPISGHVSLFWYQQALGQGPEFLTYFQNEAQLDKSGLPSDRFFAERPEGSVSTLKIQRTQQEDSAVYLCASKVGADTQYFGPGTRLTVL.

The chain couples TRBV27 to TRBJ1-1, with D possibly TRBD1 on 6 matching bases. The CDR3 totals 13 residues. Germline V gene data show CDR1 as MNHEY and CDR2 as SMNVEV (reference sequence). V was trimmed by 1 base and J by 4 bases, leaving 7 bases between them. The CDR3 here is CASSLLGATEAFF. The CDR3 nucleotides read TGTGCCAGCAGTTTATTGGGGGCCACTGAAGCTTTCTTT.

The rearrangement links TRBV9 to TRBJ1-2, with TRBD1 matching 9 bases. V dropped 4 bases and J dropped 4; count of bases not matched to a gene: 17. The length of the CDR3 is 18 residues. CDR1 is SGDLS, CDR2 YYNGEE, per germline. In DNA, the CDR3 is TGTGCCAGCAGCCCCCGACCGGGACAGGGACCCACTAGCTATGGCTACACCTTC. Translation: CASSPRPGQGPTSYGYTF.

This clone came up a few times. The chain uses TRBV19 and TRBJ1-1, with D possibly being TRBD1 (5 bases). Trimming stripped 7 bases from V and 11 bases from J, with 26 bases between. The germline CDR1 and CDR2 sequences are LNHDA and SQIVND (reference sequence). CDR3 length: 15 residues. The CDR3 sequence: CASTLGTSAFQRAFF. The CDR3 region has the DNA TGTGCCAGTACCCTCGGGACTTCGGCCTTTCAGCGTGCTTTCTTT.

J is TRBJ2-6 and V is TRBV28; D remains ambiguous. There are 15 residues in the CDR3. Germline assignment: CDR1 MDHEN and CDR2 SYDVKM. Trimming took 3 bases from V and 1 from J, leaving 7 bases between them. The CDR3 loop reads CASSLAYSGANVLTF. CDR3 DNA sequence: TGTGCCAGCAGTTTGGCCTATTCTGGGGCCAACGTCCTGACTTTC. Variable domain in full (rest from reference TRBV28 and TRBJ2-6): DVKVTQSSRYLVKRTGEKVFLECVQDMDHENMFWYRQDPGLGLRLIYFSYDVKMKEKGDIPEGYSVSREKKERFSLILESASTNQTSMYLCASSLAYSGANVLTFGAGSRLTVL.

This chain connects TRBV19 to TRBJ2-1; TRBD1 matches at 8 bases. Germline CDR1 is LNHDA and CDR2 is SQIVND (reference sequence). The CDR3 runs to 17 residues. Trimming at V came to 1 base and at J to 8 bases, leaving 13 bases not matched to a gene. CDR3 region: CASSIGVRDRSSDEQFF. DNA for the CDR3: TGTGCCAGTAGTATAGGGGTTCGGGACAGGTCTTCGGATGAGCAGTTCTTC.

V is TRBV28 and J is TRBJ2-3; 12 bases fit TRBD2. V trimming: 4 bases; J trimming: 5 bases; junction bases outside the gene matches: 4. The CDR3 extends over 15 amino acids. Germline V CDR1 and CDR2: MDHEN, SYDVKM. The CDR3 here is CASSSTSGRRDTQYF. The CDR3 region has the DNA TGTGCCAGCAGTTCGACTAGCGGGAGACGAGATACGCAGTATTTT.

The rearrangement joins TRBV4-3 to TRBJ2-2; tentative D call: TRBD2 (5 bases). The V gene's germline CDR1 is LGHNA and CDR2 YSLEER. The CDR3 totals 14 residues. V lost 1 base to trimming and J lost 3 bases, with 6 bases between them. The CDR3 DNA reads TGCGCCAGCAGCCAAGGGGGAGACACCGGGGAGCTGTTTTTT. Amino acids: CASSQGGDTGELFF.

The CDR3 DNA follows: TGTGCCAGCGGTCGACAGGGGGTGAGAAATGAGCAGTTCTTC. It specifies CASGRQGVRNEQFF. The chain has TRBV5-4 and TRBJ2-1; 9 nucleotides align to TRBD1. The CDR3 contains 14 residues. The germline CDR1 and CDR2 sequences are SGHNT and YYREEE (reference sequence). V dropped 7 bases and J dropped 7; count of bases not matched to a gene: 9.

The rearrangement links TRBV19 to TRBJ2-7; 7 positions agree with TRBD2. Germline lookup yields CDR1 LNHDA and CDR2 SQIVND (reference sequence). The CDR3 consists of 14 residues. J lost 1 base, V lost 3 bases, and 3 bases had no gene match. CDR3 region: CASSMGGVSYEQYF. In DNA form, the CDR3 reads TGTGCCAGTAGTATGGGGGGGGTTTCCTACGAGCAGTACTTC.

This rearrangement joins TRBV7-2 to TRBJ1-2, with TRBD1 as a possible D gene (5 bases). Germline V lookup: CDR1 SGHTA, CDR2 FQGNSA. The CDR3 is made up of 14 amino acids. Trimming removed 1 base from V and 8 bases from J, with 14 bases in between. CDR3 DNA: TGTGCCAGCAGCTTAGTGGGAGGGGCGCGGGGCTACACCTTC. This encodes CASSLVGGARGYTF.

The V and J genes are TRBV4-2 and TRBJ2-3; the D gene is possibly TRBD1 (6 bases). V gave up 0 bases and J gave up 5 bases, with 15 bases separating them. Germline V CDR1 and CDR2: LGHNA, YNFKEQ. The CDR3 totals 16 residues. The CDR3 loop is CASSQDFRTVGDTQYF. The CDR3 DNA reads TGTGCCAGCAGCCAAGATTTTCGGACAGTCGGAGATACGCAGTATTTT.

The chain recombines TRBV6-6 with TRBJ2-7; unclear D gene. CDR1 is MNHNY and CDR2 is SVGAGI in the germline V gene (reference sequence). This CDR3 contains 16 residues. Between the trimmed V and J ends, which lost 0 bases and 6 bases, there was a span of 18 bases. CDR3 in DNA: TGTGCCAGCAGTTACTCAAGTCCTAGTTCGGCGTCCGAGCAGTACTTC. It yields the protein CASSYSSPSSASEQYF.

The chain couples TRBV28 to TRBJ1-1; D gene ambiguous. V shed 6 bases and J shed 3 bases, with 14 bases lying between them. This CDR3 has 14 amino acids. From germline, CDR1 is MDHEN and CDR2 SYDVKM. CDR3 nucleotide sequence: TGTGCCAGCAGCCACGAGGTGCCACACACTGAAGCTTTCTTT. This translates into CASSHEVPHTEAFF. The whole variable domain, filled in from reference TRBV28 and TRBJ1-1, reads DVKVTQSSRYLVKRTGEKVFLECVQDMDHENMFWYRQDPGLGLRLIYFSYDVKMKEKGDIPEGYSVSREKKERFSLILESASTNQTSMYLCASSHEVPHTEAFFGQGTRLTVV.

The chain couples TRBV28 to TRBJ2-5; TRBD1 might be the D (5 bases). Trimming took 2 bases from V and 3 from J, leaving 10 bases between them. The V gene's germline CDR1 is MDHEN and CDR2 SYDVKM. This CDR3 comprises 14 residues. CDR3 nucleotides: TGTGCCAGCAGTTTACCGACAGTTAAAGAGACCCAGTACTTC. Its translation is CASSLPTVKETQYF.

The chain couples TRBV24-1 to TRBJ2-1; 9 bases are a match to TRBD2. The J segment lost 8 bases and the V segment lost 9 bases, leaving 7 bases of the junction unmatched. Germline V gives CDR1 KGHDR, CDR2 SFDVKD. The CDR3 sequence is 13 residues long. Here the CDR3 DNA reads TGTGCCACCGGGGCGGGAGGGCGTGATGAGCAGTTCTTC. As protein: CATGAGGRDEQFF.

V and J are TRBV4-2 and TRBJ2-1; 7 nucleotides match TRBD2. The CDR3 sequence is 18 residues long. Per germline, CDR1 LGHNA and CDR2 YNFKEQ. V trimming: 4 bases; J trimming: 2 bases; junction bases outside the gene matches: 14. Here the CDR3 DNA reads TGTGCCAGCAGCCGGGAGTATGGGAGGGGTTTAACCTACAATGAGCAGTTCTTC. Protein sequence: CASSREYGRGLTYNEQFF.

V and J are TRBV10-3 and TRBJ1-5; possibly TRBD1 for D (5 bases). CDR1 is ENHRY and CDR2 is SYGVKD in the germline V gene. This CDR3 has 15 residues. The V gene lost 0 bases and the J gene lost 6 bases, with 12 bases spanning the gap. The CDR3 is CAISESTGVSQPQHF. The CDR3 coding sequence is TGTGCCATCAGTGAGTCAACGGGGGTCAGTCAGCCCCAGCATTTT.

The chain links TRBV20-1 to TRBJ2-1; D not resolved. V lost 2 bases, J lost 8 bases, and 7 bases lay in between. The CDR3 consists of 11 residues. Germline V gives CDR1 DFQATT, CDR2 SNEGSKA (reference sequence). CDR3 amino acids: CSARLLYEQFF. CDR3 nucleotide sequence: TGCAGTGCTAGATTACTCTATGAGCAGTTCTTC.

The chain links TRBV6-2 or TRBV6-3 to TRBJ2-7; 10 positions match TRBD2. This CDR3 has 15 residues. In germline, CDR1 is MNHEY, CDR2 SVGEGT. With 6 bases clipped from V and 0 bases from J, the junction kept 5 bases outside the gene matches. As DNA, the CDR3 is TGTGCCAGCAGCAACAGCGGGAGGGCCTCCTACGAGCAGTACTTC. Its protein is CASSNSGRASYEQYF.

The rearrangement joins TRBV4-1 to TRBJ1-2, with D perhaps TRBD1 (5 bases). Germline CDR1 MGHRA, CDR2 YSYEKL. The CDR3 has 15 residues. V was trimmed by 0 bases and J by 5 bases, leaving 13 bases between them. CDR3 sequence (DNA): TGCGCCAGCAGCCAAGATGTCAGGGTCCCTTATGGCTACACCTTC. Translation gives CASSQDVRVPYGYTF.

CDR3 residues: CASSFWGRVNEKLFF. CDR3 in DNA: TGTGCCAGCAGTTTCTGGGGCAGAGTAAATGAAAAACTGTTTTTT. The rearrangement joins TRBV28 to TRBJ1-4; D may be TRBD1 (5 bases). The CDR3 sequence is 15 residues long. Between the trimmed V and J ends, which lost 3 bases and 5 bases, there was a span of 13 bases. Germline lookup yields CDR1 MDHEN and CDR2 SYDVKM.

The gene calls are TRBV19 and TRBJ2-3, with 10 bases matching TRBD2. The CDR3 extends over 16 amino acids. V lost 2 bases, J lost 3 bases, and 5 bases stayed unmatched. The germline V gene encodes CDR1 LNHDA and CDR2 SQIVND (reference sequence). The CDR3, as DNA: TGTGCCAGTAGTATAACAGCGGGAGGGTTAACAGATACGCAGTATTTT. Its translation: CASSITAGGLTDTQYF.

The sample holds a few counts of this clone. This chain connects TRBV19 to TRBJ1-2, with 8 bases lining up with TRBD1. This CDR3 has 13 residues. The junction had 7 bases not matched to a gene; V was cut back by 5 bases and J by 8 bases. The germline V gene encodes CDR1 LNHDA and CDR2 SQIVND (reference sequence). CDR3: CASSPRTGRGYTF. For the CDR3, the DNA is TGTGCCAGTAGTCCCCGGACAGGGCGAGGCTACACCTTC.